Listed below are T cell receptor beta chains from one sample, sequenced in a study of T cell repertoires in cytomegalovirus infection. TCRdb redid the calling of the reads with MiXCR, one entry per CDR3 protein. The data show about half a million distinct CDR3 sequences, roughly a third seen once. No antigen has been assigned to these receptors. This material consisted of cultured PBMCs, taken from culture after CMV antigen stimulation. The receptors come from a human donor in good health (CMV status not recorded). Some clones in this sample may be carry-over from other donors' samples. The CDR3 runs from the conserved cysteine through the conserved F or W. Fields, in order: D gene, clone size, CDR3 length, J gene, V gene, CDR3 protein, CDR3 DNA. The D gene is left open where the match is weak. The listing skips clone size in some rows; elsewhere it reads once, few, many or a size class.

d_call: TRBD2; clone_size: once; cdr3_length: 18; j_call: TRBJ2-3; v_call: TRBV9; cdr3_aa: CASSVGSIGLAGVGTQYF; cdr3_nt: TGTGCCAGCAGCGTAGGGTCAATTGGACTAGCGGGAGTCGGCACGCAGTATTTT
d_call: TRBD1; clone_size: -; cdr3_length: 15; j_call: TRBJ1-2; v_call: TRBV7-2; cdr3_aa: CASRRDRVTNYGYTF; cdr3_nt: TGTGCCAGCAGAAGGGACAGAGTAACTAACTATGGCTACACCTTC
d_call: TRBD1; clone_size: -; cdr3_length: 13; j_call: TRBJ2-1; v_call: TRBV24-1; cdr3_aa: CATSDFPGQVQFF; cdr3_nt: TGTGCCACCAGTGATTTCCCGGGACAGGTGCAGTTCTTC
d_call: -; clone_size: once; cdr3_length: 14; j_call: TRBJ2-3; v_call: TRBV5-6; cdr3_aa: CASSLLKTLDTQYF; cdr3_nt: TGTGCCAGCAGCTTGCTAAAGACACTGGATACGCAGTATTTT
d_call: -; clone_size: many; cdr3_length: 16; j_call: TRBJ2-1; v_call: TRBV7-6; cdr3_aa: CASSFNKGPSPIEQFF; cdr3_nt: TGTGCCAGCAGCTTCAATAAGGGACCGTCACCGATTGAGCAGTTCTTC
d_call: TRBD1; clone_size: -; cdr3_length: 14; j_call: TRBJ1-1; v_call: TRBV3-1; cdr3_aa: CASSRTGDNTEAFF; cdr3_nt: TGTGCCAGCAGCCGGACAGGGGATAACACTGAAGCTTTCTTT
d_call: -; clone_size: -; cdr3_length: 13; j_call: TRBJ2-2; v_call: TRBV6-1; cdr3_aa: CASSEARPGELFF; cdr3_nt: TGTGCCAGCAGTGAAGCTCGGCCCGGGGAGCTGTTTTTT
d_call: TRBD2; clone_size: -; cdr3_length: 15; j_call: TRBJ2-1; v_call: TRBV7-2; cdr3_aa: CASSLASGSGNEQFF; cdr3_nt: TGTGCCAGCAGCTTAGCAAGCGGGAGTGGCAATGAGCAGTTCTTC
d_call: TRBD2; clone_size: -; cdr3_length: 15; j_call: TRBJ2-2; v_call: TRBV10-3; cdr3_aa: CAITGLAGNTGELFF; cdr3_nt: TGTGCCATCACCGGACTAGCGGGGAACACCGGGGAGCTGTTTTTT
d_call: -; clone_size: -; cdr3_length: 15; j_call: TRBJ2-2; v_call: TRBV7-3; cdr3_aa: CASTLVPSVTGELFF; cdr3_nt: TGTGCCAGCACCCTGGTGCCTAGCGTTACCGGGGAGCTGTTTTTT
d_call: -; clone_size: few; cdr3_length: 12; j_call: TRBJ2-1; v_call: TRBV7-9; cdr3_aa: CASSPNWDEQFF; cdr3_nt: TGTGCCAGCAGCCCCAATTGGGATGAGCAGTTCTTC